These 4 T cell receptor beta chains came from one sample sequenced in a study of T cell repertoires in cytomegalovirus infection. TCRdb itself ran the reads through MiXCR, one entry per CDR3 protein. The table includes approximately 120,000 distinct CDR3 sequences, about 30% detected once. No antigens are known for them. The source material was CD8+ T cells from cultured PBMCs, sampled from culture after CMV antigen stimulation. The receptors were sampled from a human donor in good health (CMV status not recorded). Some clones in this sample may be carry-over from other donors' samples.

This clonotype was found a few times. V is TRBV19 and J is TRBJ2-3, with D possibly being TRBD1 or TRBD2 (5 bases each). Trimming shortened V by 3 bases and J by 3 bases, and 10 bases separated the two germline ends. This CDR3 comprises 14 residues. CDR1 LNHDA and CDR2 SQIVND come from the germline V gene (reference sequence). CDR3 sequence reads: CASSMMGVTDTQYF. The CDR3 DNA follows: TGTGCCAGTAGTATGATGGGGGTGACAGATACGCAGTATTTT. The full variable domain, rest sourced from reference TRBV19 and TRBJ2-3, is DGGITQSPKYLFRKEGQNVTLSCEQNLNHDAMYWYRQDPGQGLRLIYYSQIVNDFQKGDIAEGYSVSREKKESFPLTVTSAQKNPTAFYLCASSMMGVTDTQYFGPGTRLTVL.

This clonotype has ten or more counts. The chain links TRBV28 to TRBJ2-7, with D perhaps given as TRBD1 or TRBD2 (5 bases each). Germline V gene sequence: CDR1 MDHEN, CDR2 SYDVKM. The V end lost 5 bases, the J end lost 5 bases, and 22 bases lay between the germline ends. This CDR3 region has 16 residues. The CDR3 is CASSTWTGTLSNEQYF. The CDR3 region has the DNA TGTGCCAGCAGTACCTGGACCGGGACGCTTAGCAACGAGCAGTACTTC.

There are a few counts of this clonotype. V is TRBV23-1 and J is TRBJ2-1; TRBD1 might be the D (5 bases). TRBV23-1 is annotated as an ORF whose role is uncertain. This CDR3 region has 14 residues. Trimming stripped 4 bases from V and 6 bases from J, with 13 bases between. The CDR3 DNA sequence: TGCGCCAGCAGTCCCCATCAGGGCCCCAATGAGCAGTTCTTC. The encoded protein is CASSPHQGPNEQFF.

The chain uses TRBV7-9 and TRBJ2-3, with TRBD1 identical over 7 bases. Germline V gives CDR1 SEHNR, CDR2 FQNEAQ (reference sequence). This CDR3 is 15 amino acids long. V shed 5 bases, J shed 6 bases, and the junction held 11 bases outside the gene matches. CDR3 loop: CASSIPDRPLDTQYF. In DNA, the CDR3 is TGTGCCAGCAGCATACCGGACAGGCCTTTGGATACGCAGTATTTT.